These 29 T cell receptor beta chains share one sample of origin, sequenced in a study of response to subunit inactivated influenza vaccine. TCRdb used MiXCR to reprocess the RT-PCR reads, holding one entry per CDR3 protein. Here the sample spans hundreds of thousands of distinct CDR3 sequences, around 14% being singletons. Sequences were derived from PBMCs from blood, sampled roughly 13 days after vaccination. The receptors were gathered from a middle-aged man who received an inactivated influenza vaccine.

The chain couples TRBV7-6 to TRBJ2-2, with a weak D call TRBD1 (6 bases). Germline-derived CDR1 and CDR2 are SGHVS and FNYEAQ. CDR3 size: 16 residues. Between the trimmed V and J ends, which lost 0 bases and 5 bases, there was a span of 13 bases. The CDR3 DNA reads TGTGCCAGCAGCTTAGCCGCCAGGGGAAGGACCGGGGAGCTGTTTTTT. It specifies CASSLAARGRTGELFF.

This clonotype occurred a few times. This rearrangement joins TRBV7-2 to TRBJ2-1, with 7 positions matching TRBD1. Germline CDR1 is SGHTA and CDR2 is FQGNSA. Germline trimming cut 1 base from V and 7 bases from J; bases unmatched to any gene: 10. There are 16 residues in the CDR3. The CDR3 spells CASSLEFGRGWNEQFF. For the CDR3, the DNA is TGTGCCAGCAGCTTAGAGTTCGGCAGGGGGTGGAATGAGCAGTTCTTC.

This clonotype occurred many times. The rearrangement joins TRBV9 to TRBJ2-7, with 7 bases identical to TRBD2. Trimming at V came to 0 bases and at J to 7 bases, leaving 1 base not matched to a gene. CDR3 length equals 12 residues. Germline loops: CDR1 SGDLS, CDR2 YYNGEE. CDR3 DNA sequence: TGTGCCAGCAGCGTAGTGGGGGGGGAGCAGTACTTC. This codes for CASSVVGGEQYF.

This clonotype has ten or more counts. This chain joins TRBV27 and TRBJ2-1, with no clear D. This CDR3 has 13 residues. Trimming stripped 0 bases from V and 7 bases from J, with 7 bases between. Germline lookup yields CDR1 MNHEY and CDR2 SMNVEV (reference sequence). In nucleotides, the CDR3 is TGTGCCAGCAGTTTATCCCACCGGAATGAGCAGTTCTTC. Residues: CASSLSHRNEQFF.

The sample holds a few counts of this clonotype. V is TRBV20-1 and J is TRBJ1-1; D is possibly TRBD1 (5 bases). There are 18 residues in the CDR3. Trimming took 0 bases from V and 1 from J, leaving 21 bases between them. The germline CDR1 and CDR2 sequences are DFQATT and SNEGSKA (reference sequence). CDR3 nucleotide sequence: TGCAGTGCTAGAGACCCTAGAGGGGCCAGAGGAGGGAACACTGAAGCTTTCTTT. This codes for CSARDPRGARGGNTEAFF.

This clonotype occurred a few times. The CDR3 is CASSLSLPGGAIEQYF. The CDR3 DNA is TGTGCCAGCAGTTTATCGCTCCCCGGGGGGGCAATTGAGCAGTACTTC. The gene calls are TRBV27 and TRBJ2-7; 8 positions agree with TRBD2. The CDR3 runs to 16 residues. From germline, CDR1 is MNHEY and CDR2 SMNVEV (reference sequence). J was trimmed by 7 bases and V by 0 bases; bases with no gene match: 11.

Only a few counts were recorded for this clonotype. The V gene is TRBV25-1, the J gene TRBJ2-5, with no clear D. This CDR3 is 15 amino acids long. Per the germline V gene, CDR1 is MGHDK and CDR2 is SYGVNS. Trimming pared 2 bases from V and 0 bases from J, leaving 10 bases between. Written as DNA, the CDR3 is TGTGCCAGCAGTGAAAGTACGGAGTACCAAGAGACCCAGTACTTC. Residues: CASSESTEYQETQYF. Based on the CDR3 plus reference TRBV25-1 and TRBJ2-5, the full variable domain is EADIYQTPRYLVIGTGKKITLECSQTMGHDKMYWYQQDPGMELHLIHYSYGVNSTEKGDLSSESTVSRIRTEHFPLTLESARPSHTSQYLCASSESTEYQETQYFGPGTRLLVL.

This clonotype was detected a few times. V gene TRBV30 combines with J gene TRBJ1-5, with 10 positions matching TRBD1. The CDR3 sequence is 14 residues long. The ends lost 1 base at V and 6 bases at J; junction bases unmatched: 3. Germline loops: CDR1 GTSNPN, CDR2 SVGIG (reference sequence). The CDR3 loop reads CAWSAGQGTQPQHF. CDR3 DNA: TGTGCCTGGAGTGCGGGACAGGGGACTCAGCCCCAGCATTTT.

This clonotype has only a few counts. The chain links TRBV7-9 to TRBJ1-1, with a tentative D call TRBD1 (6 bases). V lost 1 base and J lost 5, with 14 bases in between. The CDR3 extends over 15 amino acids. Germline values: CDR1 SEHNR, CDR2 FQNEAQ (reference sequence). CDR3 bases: TGTGCCAGCAGCTTAGATGGGGGGGCTGGGACTGAAGCTTTCTTT. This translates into CASSLDGGAGTEAFF.

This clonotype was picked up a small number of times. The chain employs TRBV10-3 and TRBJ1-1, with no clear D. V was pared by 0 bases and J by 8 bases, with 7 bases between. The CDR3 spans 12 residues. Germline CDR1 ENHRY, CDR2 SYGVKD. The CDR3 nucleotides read TGTGCCATCAGTGAGTCACAGACCGAAGCTTTCTTT. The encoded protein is CAISESQTEAFF.

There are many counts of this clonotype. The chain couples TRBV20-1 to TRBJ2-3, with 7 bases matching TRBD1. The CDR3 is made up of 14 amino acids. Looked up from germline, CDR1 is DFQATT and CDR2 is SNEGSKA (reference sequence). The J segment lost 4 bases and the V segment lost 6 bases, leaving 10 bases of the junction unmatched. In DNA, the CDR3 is TGCAGTGCGATCGGGACAGCCGAGCCAGATACGCAGTATTTT. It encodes CSAIGTAEPDTQYF.

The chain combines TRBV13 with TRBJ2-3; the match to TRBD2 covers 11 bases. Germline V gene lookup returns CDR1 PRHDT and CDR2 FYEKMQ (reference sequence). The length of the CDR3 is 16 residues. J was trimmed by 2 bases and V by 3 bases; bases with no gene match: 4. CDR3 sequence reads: CASSFRLAGLTDTQYF. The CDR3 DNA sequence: TGTGCCAGCAGCTTCAGACTAGCGGGGCTCACAGATACGCAGTATTTT.

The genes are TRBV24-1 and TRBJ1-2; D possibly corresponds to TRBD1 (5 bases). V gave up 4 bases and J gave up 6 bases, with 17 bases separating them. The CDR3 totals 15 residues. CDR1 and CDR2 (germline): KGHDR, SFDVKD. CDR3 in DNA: TGTGCCACCAGTGACGAAGGGACCGACTGGCATGGCTACACCTTC. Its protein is CATSDEGTDWHGYTF.

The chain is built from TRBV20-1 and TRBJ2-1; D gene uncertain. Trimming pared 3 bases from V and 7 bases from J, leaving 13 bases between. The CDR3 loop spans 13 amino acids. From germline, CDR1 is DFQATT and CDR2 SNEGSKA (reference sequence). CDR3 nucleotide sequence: TGCAGTGCTAGGGCCCACCTCTATAATGAGCAGTTCTTC. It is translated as CSARAHLYNEQFF.

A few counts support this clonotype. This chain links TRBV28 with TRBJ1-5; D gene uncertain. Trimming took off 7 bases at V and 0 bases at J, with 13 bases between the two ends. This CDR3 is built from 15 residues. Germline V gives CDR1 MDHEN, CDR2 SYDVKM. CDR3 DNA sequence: TGTGCCAGCACCTGGGTCAGTTATAGCAATCAGCCCCAGCATTTT. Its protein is CASTWVSYSNQPQHF.

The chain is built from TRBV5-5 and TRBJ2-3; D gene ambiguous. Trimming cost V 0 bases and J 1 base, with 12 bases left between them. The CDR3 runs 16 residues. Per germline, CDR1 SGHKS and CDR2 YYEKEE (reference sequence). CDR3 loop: CASSLGDWARTDTQYF. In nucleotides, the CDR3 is TGTGCCAGCAGCTTGGGTGACTGGGCCCGCACAGATACGCAGTATTTT.

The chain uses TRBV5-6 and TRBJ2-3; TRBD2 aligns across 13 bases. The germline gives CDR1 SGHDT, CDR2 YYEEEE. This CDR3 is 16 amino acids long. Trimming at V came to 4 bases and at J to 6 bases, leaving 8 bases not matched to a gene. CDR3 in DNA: TGTGCCAGCAGCACCCGACTAGCGGGGGGCCGGGATACGCAGTATTTT. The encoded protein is CASSTRLAGGRDTQYF.

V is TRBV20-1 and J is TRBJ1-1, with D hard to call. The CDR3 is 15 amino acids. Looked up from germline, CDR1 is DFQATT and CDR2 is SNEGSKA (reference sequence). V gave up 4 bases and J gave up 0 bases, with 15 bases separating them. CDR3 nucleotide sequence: TGCAGTGCTAAGCACCTCTCTCCCTTGAACACTGAAGCTTTCTTT. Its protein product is CSAKHLSPLNTEAFF.

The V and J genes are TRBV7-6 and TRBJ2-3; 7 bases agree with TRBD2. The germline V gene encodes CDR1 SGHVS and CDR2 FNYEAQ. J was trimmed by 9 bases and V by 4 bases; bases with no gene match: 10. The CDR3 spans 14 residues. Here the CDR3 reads CASSSPSGGATQYF. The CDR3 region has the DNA TGTGCCAGCAGCTCCCCGTCGGGGGGAGCAACGCAGTATTTT.

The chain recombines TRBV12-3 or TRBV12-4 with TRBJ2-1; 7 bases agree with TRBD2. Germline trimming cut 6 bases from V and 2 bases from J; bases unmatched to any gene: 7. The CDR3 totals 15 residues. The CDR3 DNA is TGTGCCAGCAGACTCGGACTAGTTGCCTACAATGAGCAGTTCTTC. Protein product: CASRLGLVAYNEQFF.

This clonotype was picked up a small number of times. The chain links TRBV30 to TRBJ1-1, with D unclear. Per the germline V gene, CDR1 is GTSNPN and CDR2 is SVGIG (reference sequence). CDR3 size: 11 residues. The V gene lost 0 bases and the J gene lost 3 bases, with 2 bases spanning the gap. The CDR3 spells CAWSVYTEAFF. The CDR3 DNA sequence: TGTGCCTGGAGTGTATACACTGAAGCTTTCTTT.

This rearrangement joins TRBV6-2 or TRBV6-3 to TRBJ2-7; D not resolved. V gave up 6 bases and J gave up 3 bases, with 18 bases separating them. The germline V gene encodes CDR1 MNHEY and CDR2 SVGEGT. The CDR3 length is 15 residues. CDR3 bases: TGTGCCAGCAGACAAAGGTCCGGGCAGAACTACGAGCAGTACTTC. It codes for CASRQRSGQNYEQYF.

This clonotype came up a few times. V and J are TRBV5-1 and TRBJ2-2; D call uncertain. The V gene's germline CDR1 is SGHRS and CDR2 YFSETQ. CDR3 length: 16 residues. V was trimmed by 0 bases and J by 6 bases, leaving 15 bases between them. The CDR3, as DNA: TGCGCCAGCAGCTTGGCTGGGAATAATGGGCCCGGGGAGCTGTTTTTT. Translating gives CASSLAGNNGPGELFF.

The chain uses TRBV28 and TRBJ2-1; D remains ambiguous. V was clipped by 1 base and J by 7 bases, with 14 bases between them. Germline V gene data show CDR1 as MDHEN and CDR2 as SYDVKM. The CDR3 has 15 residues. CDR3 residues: CASSLYSVRRNEQFF. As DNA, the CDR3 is TGTGCCAGCAGTTTATACTCCGTTCGAAGGAATGAGCAGTTCTTC.

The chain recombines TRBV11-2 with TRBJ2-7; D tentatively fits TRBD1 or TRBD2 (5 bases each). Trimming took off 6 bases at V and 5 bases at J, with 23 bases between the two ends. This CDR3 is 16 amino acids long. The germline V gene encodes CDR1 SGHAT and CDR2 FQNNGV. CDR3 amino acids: CASSSENWLGTDEQYF. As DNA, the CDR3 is TGTGCCAGCAGTTCTGAAAACTGGCTCGGGACCGACGAGCAGTACTTC.

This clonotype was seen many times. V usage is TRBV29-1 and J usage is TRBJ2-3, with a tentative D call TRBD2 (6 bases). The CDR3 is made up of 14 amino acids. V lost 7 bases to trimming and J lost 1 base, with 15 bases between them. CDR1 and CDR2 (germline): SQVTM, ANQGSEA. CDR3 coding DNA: TGCAGCGCAGGGACTGCCGGGGGCACAGATACGCAGTATTTT. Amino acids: CSAGTAGGTDTQYF.

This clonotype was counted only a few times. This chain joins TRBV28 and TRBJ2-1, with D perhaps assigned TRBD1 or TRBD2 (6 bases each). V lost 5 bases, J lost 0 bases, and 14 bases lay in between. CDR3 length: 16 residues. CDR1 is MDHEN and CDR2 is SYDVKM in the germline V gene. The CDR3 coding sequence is TGTGCCAGCAGTGGACAGACTAGGAGCTCCTACAATGAGCAGTTCTTC. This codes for CASSGQTRSSYNEQFF.

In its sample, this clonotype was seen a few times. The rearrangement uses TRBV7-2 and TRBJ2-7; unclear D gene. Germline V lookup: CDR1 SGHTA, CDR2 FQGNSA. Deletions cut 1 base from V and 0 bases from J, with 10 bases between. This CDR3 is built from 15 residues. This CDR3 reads CASSLGPGSSYEQYF. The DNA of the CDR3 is TGTGCCAGCAGCTTAGGTCCAGGAAGCTCCTACGAGCAGTACTTC.

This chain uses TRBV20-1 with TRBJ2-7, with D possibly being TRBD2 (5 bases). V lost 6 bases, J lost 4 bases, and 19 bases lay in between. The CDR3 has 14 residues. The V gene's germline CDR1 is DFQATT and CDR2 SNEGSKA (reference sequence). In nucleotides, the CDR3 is TGCAGTGCAAAGGAGGAAGGCTCGCAATACGAGCAGTACTTC. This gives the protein CSAKEEGSQYEQYF.